Listed here is a single TCR beta chain. Its antigen remains unidentified. These data originate in a study of cytomegalovirus exposure and HLA in healthy donors. Findings of the study overall: Analysis performed later showed TCR beta chains linked to HLA being more clonally expanded than equally common others.

The V gene lost 4 bases and the J gene lost 0 bases, with 8 bases spanning the gap. Germline V lookup: CDR1 SGDLS, CDR2 YYNGEE. The CDR3 is 14 residues long. Use of 60 Vbeta and 13 Jbeta primers characterized the PCR. TCRdb's table, derived via immunoSEQ multiplex PCR, lists solely in-frame clones and lacks some. The sample lists more than 85,000 clones, approximately 86% seen once, with 5% to 6.5% in the top ten. Sequenced material: PBMCs. The rearrangement joins TRBV9 to TRBJ2-1, with unresolved D. This clonotype was obtained from a man younger than 30 in good health and CMV-seronegative. The CDR3 DNA sequence: TGTGCCAGCAGCCTACCGGGCTCCTACAATGAGCAGTTCTTC. Encoded protein: CASSLPGSYNEQFF.